The 29 T cell receptor beta chains listed next were all sequenced from one sample in a study of human T cells and chemical hapten exposure. Time point meaning: pre-sensitization, week 0. The treatment here: therapeutic diphenylcyclopropenone sensitization with weekly scalp DPC. Total RNA was isolated from whole blood that had not been fractionated. TCRdb used MiXCR to reprocess the RACE reads, holding one entry per CDR3 protein. This sample has tens of thousands of distinct CDR3 sequences, with around 12% found just once. This material consisted of whole blood, taken in connection with sensitization to the hapten diphenylcyclopropenone (DPC). All receptors come from a woman between 35 and 50 years old with alopecia areata. Some clones in this sample may be carry-over from other donors' samples.

This clonotype was counted many times. The chain has TRBV9 and TRBJ2-3; TRBD2 aligns across 14 bases. Germline V CDR1 and CDR2: SGDLS, YYNGEE. V was clipped by 4 bases and J by 4 bases; unmatched bases: 8. The CDR3 has 17 amino acids. The CDR3 nucleotides are TGTGCCAGCAGCCCCCGCGGACTAGCGGGGGGCCCAGATACGCAGTATTTT. Protein product: CASSPRGLAGGPDTQYF.

In this sample, this clonotype turned up many times. The chain employs TRBV20-1 and TRBJ2-7; D uncertain. Trimming took 5 bases from V and 2 from J, leaving 13 bases between them. The germline V gene encodes CDR1 DFQATT and CDR2 SNEGSKA (reference sequence). The CDR3 is 13 residues long. The chain's CDR3 is CSARNSGAYEQYF. The CDR3 DNA reads TGCAGTGCTCGGAACTCGGGCGCCTACGAGCAGTACTTC.

The CDR3 DNA is TGTGCCAGCAGTTACGATAGCAATCAGCCCCAGCATTTT. It encodes CASSYDSNQPQHF. The chain uses TRBV6-2 or TRBV6-3 and TRBJ1-5, with D unclear. V was trimmed by 2 bases and J by 0 bases, leaving 2 bases between them. Germline values: CDR1 MNHEY, CDR2 SVGEGT. The length of the CDR3 is 13 residues.

Many counts were recorded for this clonotype. V gene TRBV6-2 or TRBV6-3 combines with J gene TRBJ2-7; perhaps TRBD1 as D (6 bases). CDR3 length: 15 amino acids. V was clipped by 5 bases and J by 5 bases, with 19 bases between them. Germline V gene sequence: CDR1 MNHEY, CDR2 SVGEGT. Written as DNA, the CDR3 is TGTGCCAGCAGTAGCCCCGATTCAGGGGCCCACGAGCAGTACTTC. Translated: CASSSPDSGAHEQYF.

This clonotype was seen a few times. The chain recombines TRBV7-8 with TRBJ1-1, with a possible D match to TRBD1 (6 bases). Between the trimmed V and J ends, which lost 5 bases and 3 bases, there was a span of 19 bases. Germline values: CDR1 SGHVS, CDR2 FQNEAQ. The CDR3 spans 16 residues. The CDR3 DNA sequence: TGTGCCAGCAGCCCCCCGGGGGGGCGGAAGGACACTGAAGCTTTCTTT. As protein: CASSPPGGRKDTEAFF.

A few counts support this clonotype. The CDR3 here is CASSRQGQGNTEAFF. CDR3 sequence (DNA): TGTGCCAGCAGTCGCCAGGGACAGGGGAACACTGAAGCTTTCTTT. The chain combines TRBV27 with TRBJ1-1, with 9 bases identical to TRBD1. Germline V CDR1 and CDR2: MNHEY, SMNVEV (reference sequence). This CDR3 spans 15 amino acids. V lost 5 bases and J lost 1; bases outside the gene matches: 5.

V usage is TRBV20-1 and J usage is TRBJ2-2; no clear D. The germline CDR1 and CDR2 sequences are DFQATT and SNEGSKA (reference sequence). Trimming removed 6 bases from V and 3 bases from J, with 17 bases in between. The CDR3 is made up of 15 amino acids. The CDR3 reads CSAKRQGKDTGELFF. Written as DNA, the CDR3 is TGCAGTGCCAAAAGGCAAGGGAAGGACACCGGGGAGCTGTTTTTT.

The chain has TRBV28 and TRBJ1-2; D is undetermined. Germline CDR1 MDHEN, CDR2 SYDVKM. V shed 3 bases and J shed 5 bases, with 22 bases lying between them. The CDR3 sequence is 17 residues long. CDR3 region: CASSLLGPERRFYGYTF. CDR3 bases: TGTGCCAGCAGTTTGTTAGGACCCGAGAGGCGGTTTTATGGCTACACCTTC.

This clonotype was observed a handful of times. The germline gene is not matched at one end of the junction; a read error may be the cause. The chain carries TRBV28 and TRBJ1-1; D perhaps matches TRBD1 (6 bases). Germline-derived CDR1 and CDR2 are MDHEN and SYDVKM. CDR3 length: 12 residues. The DNA for the CDR3 is TGTGCCAGCAGTTTAATGGACAGTCCTCGTCTCTTT. Its translation is CASSLMDSPRLF.

The chain employs TRBV7-9 and TRBJ2-5, with D perhaps matching TRBD2 (5 bases). The germline V gene encodes CDR1 SEHNR and CDR2 FQNEAQ (reference sequence). V dropped 3 bases and J dropped 7 bases, with 6 bases sitting between them. The CDR3 contains 11 residues. This CDR3 reads CASSFEGTQYF. The CDR3 DNA sequence: TGTGCCAGCAGCTTTGAGGGGACCCAGTACTTC.

There are many counts of this clonotype. J is TRBJ2-5 and V is TRBV5-1; D uncertain. Per the germline V gene, CDR1 is SGHRS and CDR2 is YFSETQ. CDR3 length equals 14 residues. Trimming took 4 bases from V and 3 from J, leaving 13 bases between them. The CDR3 sequence is CASSVSSTEETQYF. CDR3 nucleotide sequence: TGCGCCAGCAGCGTTTCGTCGACGGAAGAGACCCAGTACTTC.

This clonotype was recorded a few times. The V call is TRBV29-1, the J call TRBJ1-4; maybe TRBD1 (5 bases). CDR1 SQVTM and CDR2 ANQGSEA come from the germline V gene. V lost 6 bases and J lost 8, with 13 bases in between. The CDR3 has 12 residues. The DNA for the CDR3 is TGCAGCGTCGACACAGGACGAGAAAAACTGTTTTTT. Translated: CSVDTGREKLFF. Together with reference TRBV29-1 and TRBJ1-4, the CDR3 gives the full variable domain: SAVISQKPSRDICQRGTSLTIQCQVDSQVTMMFWYRQQPGQSLTLIATANQGSEATYESGFVIDKFPISRPNLTFSTLTVSNMSPEDSSIYLCSVDTGREKLFFGSGTQLSVL.

This clonotype appeared many times. The chain couples TRBV6-6 to TRBJ1-6, with 9 bases identical to TRBD1. V shed 6 bases, J shed 13 bases, and the junction held 10 bases outside the gene matches. The V gene's germline CDR1 is MNHNY and CDR2 SVGAGI (reference sequence). CDR3 length: 14 amino acids. The CDR3 is CASRTGQGKVPLHF. CDR3 in DNA: TGTGCCAGCAGAACGGGACAGGGAAAAGTTCCCCTCCACTTT.

The V call is TRBV9, the J call TRBJ1-1, with 7 bases aligning to TRBD1. The CDR3 is made up of 15 amino acids. J was trimmed by 1 base and V by 3 bases; bases with no gene match: 6. The germline CDR1 and CDR2 sequences are SGDLS and YYNGEE. For the CDR3, the DNA is TGTGCCAGCAGCGCAAAACAGGGGAAGAACACTGAAGCTTTCTTT. It specifies CASSAKQGKNTEAFF. Supplemented by reference TRBV9 and TRBJ1-1, the full variable domain reads DSGVTQTPKHLITATGQRVTLRCSPRSGDLSVYWYQQSLDQGLQFLIQYYNGEERAKGNILERFSAQQFPDLHSELNLSSLELGDSALYFCASSAKQGKNTEAFFGQGTRLTVV.

This clonotype appeared many times. The J gene is TRBJ1-2, the V gene TRBV28; D ambiguous. Trimming stripped 3 bases from V and 5 bases from J, with 7 bases between. The length of the CDR3 is 12 residues. CDR1 is MDHEN and CDR2 is SYDVKM in the germline V gene. CDR3 loop: CASSFVRYGYTF. The CDR3, as DNA: TGTGCCAGCAGTTTTGTCAGATATGGCTACACCTTC.

This clonotype came up a few times. The rearrangement links TRBV4-1 to TRBJ2-5; D is ambiguous. Germline loops: CDR1 MGHRA, CDR2 YSYEKL. Trimming shortened V by 1 base and J by 0 bases, and 9 bases separated the two germline ends. This CDR3 region has 15 residues. CDR3 loop: CASSQGMGYQETQYF. The DNA of the CDR3 is TGCGCCAGCAGCCAAGGAATGGGATACCAAGAGACCCAGTACTTC.

This clonotype was observed at least ten times. V gene TRBV7-3 combines with J gene TRBJ2-7; TRBD2 matches 7 bases. Germline assignment: CDR1 SGHTA and CDR2 FQGTGA. V lost 5 bases to trimming and J lost 6 bases; unmatched junction nucleotides: 4. The CDR3 consists of 12 residues. CDR3 sequence (DNA): TGTGCCAGCAGCCGGACGGGGGGCGAGCAGTACTTC. Protein product: CASSRTGGEQYF.

This chain links TRBV30 with TRBJ1-3, with D maybe TRBD1 (5 bases). This CDR3 is built from 12 residues. Germline assignment: CDR1 GTSNPN and CDR2 SVGIG (reference sequence). The germline V and J ends were trimmed by 5 bases and 1 base, with 6 bases remaining between them. The CDR3 nucleotides are TGTGCCTGGGGGACGTCTGGAAACACCATATATTTT. Protein sequence: CAWGTSGNTIYF.

The table lists this clonotype with many counts. V gene TRBV10-2 combines with J gene TRBJ2-2; D possibly corresponds to TRBD1 (5 bases). The CDR3 contains 14 residues. The germline V gene encodes CDR1 WSHSY and CDR2 SAAADI. Deletions cut 4 bases from V and 4 bases from J, with 10 bases between. DNA of the CDR3: TGCGCCAGCAGTGGGGGTACAGGCACCGGGGAGCTGTTTTTT. It is translated as CASSGGTGTGELFF.

This rearrangement joins TRBV20-1 to TRBJ2-7; the match to TRBD2 covers 10 bases. Unmatched junction bases numbered 8, after V lost 6 bases and J lost 6 bases. The germline CDR1 and CDR2 sequences are DFQATT and SNEGSKA (reference sequence). The CDR3 length is 13 residues. The CDR3 loop is CSADPSGSFEQYF. In DNA, the CDR3 is TGCAGTGCAGACCCTAGCGGGAGTTTCGAGCAGTACTTC.

This clonotype was observed a handful of times. The V gene is TRBV15, the J gene TRBJ1-2; D not resolved. Germline CDR1 LNHNV, CDR2 YYDKDF (reference sequence). V lost 4 bases and J lost 8, with 14 bases in between. The CDR3 runs to 13 residues. This chain's CDR3 is CATSTVQEEGYTF. CDR3 in DNA: TGTGCCACCAGCACAGTCCAGGAAGAGGGCTACACCTTC.

This clonotype has a count of ten or more. The rearrangement links TRBV10-2 to TRBJ1-6, with TRBD1 as a possible D gene (6 bases). This CDR3 is 13 amino acids long. Trimming left V 6 bases short and J 8 bases short, with 11 bases between. The germline V gene encodes CDR1 WSHSY and CDR2 SAAADI. CDR3 coding DNA: TGCGCCAGCAGAGGACAGAGTGATTCACCCCTCCACTTT. Its protein is CASRGQSDSPLHF.

This clonotype was counted at least ten times. The rearrangement joins TRBV7-2 to TRBJ2-7; 8 positions agree with TRBD1. V trimming: 5 bases; J trimming: 1 base; junction bases outside the gene matches: 7. The CDR3 runs to 15 residues. CDR1 SGHTA and CDR2 FQGNSA come from the germline V gene. The CDR3 spells CASSPRQGSSYEQYF. The CDR3 DNA reads as TGTGCCAGCAGCCCCAGACAGGGGAGTTCCTACGAGCAGTACTTC.

The J gene is TRBJ1-5, the V gene TRBV28; 8 bases fit TRBD1. V lost 3 bases to trimming and J lost 0 bases; unmatched junction nucleotides: 7. Germline CDR1 and CDR2: MDHEN and SYDVKM. The CDR3 consists of 17 residues. The CDR3 sequence: CASSFSGGQGSNQPQHF. CDR3 sequence (DNA): TGTGCCAGCAGTTTTTCGGGTGGACAGGGTAGCAATCAGCCCCAGCATTTT.

At least ten counts were recorded for this clonotype. The chain is built from TRBV29-1 and TRBJ2-1, with D hard to call. Trimming took off 2 bases at V and 9 bases at J, with 5 bases between the two ends. This CDR3 has 10 residues. From germline, CDR1 is SQVTM and CDR2 ANQGSEA. The CDR3 DNA sequence: TGCAGCGTTGAATCGGGTGAGCAGTTCTTC. Translation: CSVESGEQFF.

The DNA of the CDR3 is TGTGCCAGCAGTTTCCCCGACAGATACAATGAGCAGTTCTTC. Protein: CASSFPDRYNEQFF. The chain has TRBV28 and TRBJ2-1; a possible D gene is TRBD1 (5 bases). V was pared by 3 bases and J by 4 bases, with 10 bases between. In germline, CDR1 is MDHEN, CDR2 SYDVKM. The CDR3 is 14 residues long. Supplemented by reference TRBV28 and TRBJ2-1, the full variable domain reads DVKVTQSSRYLVKRTGEKVFLECVQDMDHENMFWYRQDPGLGLRLIYFSYDVKMKEKGDIPEGYSVSREKKERFSLILESASTNQTSMYLCASSFPDRYNEQFFGPGTRLTVL.

V usage is TRBV19 and J usage is TRBJ1-5; D is possibly TRBD1 (5 bases). Deletions cut 3 bases from V and 0 bases from J, with 15 bases between. CDR3 length equals 17 residues. Germline V gene lookup returns CDR1 LNHDA and CDR2 SQIVND (reference sequence). The chain's CDR3 is CASSIVLTDNSNQPQHF. The DNA of the CDR3 is TGTGCCAGTAGTATCGTCCTGACAGATAATAGCAATCAGCCCCAGCATTTT.

In this sample, this clonotype turned up a few times. The gene calls are TRBV20-1 and TRBJ2-1, with 8 positions matching TRBD2. V gave up 4 bases and J gave up 0 bases; unmatched junction bases: 2. From germline, CDR1 is DFQATT and CDR2 SNEGSKA (reference sequence). CDR3 length: 14 amino acids. The CDR3 sequence: CSATGTSSYNEQFF. CDR3 bases: TGCAGTGCTACAGGGACTAGCTCCTACAATGAGCAGTTCTTC.

This clonotype was counted many times. The V gene is TRBV13, the J gene TRBJ2-7, with 9 bases lining up with TRBD1. Germline CDR1 reads PRHDT; CDR2 reads FYEKMQ (reference sequence). The CDR3 length is 15 residues. V was clipped by 4 bases and J by 5 bases; unmatched bases: 9. For the CDR3, the DNA is TGTGCCAGCAGCTCGATAGGGACAGGGAACGACGAGCAGTACTTC. Protein product: CASSSIGTGNDEQYF.